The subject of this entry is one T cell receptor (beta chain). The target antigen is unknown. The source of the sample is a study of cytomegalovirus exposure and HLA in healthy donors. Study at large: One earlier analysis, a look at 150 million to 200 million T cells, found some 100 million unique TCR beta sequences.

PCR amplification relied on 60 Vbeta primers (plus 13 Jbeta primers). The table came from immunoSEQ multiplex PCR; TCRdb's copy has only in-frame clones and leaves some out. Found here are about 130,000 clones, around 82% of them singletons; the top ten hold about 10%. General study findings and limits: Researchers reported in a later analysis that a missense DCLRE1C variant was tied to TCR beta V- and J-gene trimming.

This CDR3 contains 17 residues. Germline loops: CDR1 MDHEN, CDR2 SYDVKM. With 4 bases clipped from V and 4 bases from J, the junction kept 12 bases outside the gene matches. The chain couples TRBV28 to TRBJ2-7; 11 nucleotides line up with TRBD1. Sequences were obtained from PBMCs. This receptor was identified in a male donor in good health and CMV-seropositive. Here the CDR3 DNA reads TGTGCCAGCAGTTACTCGATTCTGGACAGGGGGCAATACGAGCAGTACTTC. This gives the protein CASSYSILDRGQYEQYF.